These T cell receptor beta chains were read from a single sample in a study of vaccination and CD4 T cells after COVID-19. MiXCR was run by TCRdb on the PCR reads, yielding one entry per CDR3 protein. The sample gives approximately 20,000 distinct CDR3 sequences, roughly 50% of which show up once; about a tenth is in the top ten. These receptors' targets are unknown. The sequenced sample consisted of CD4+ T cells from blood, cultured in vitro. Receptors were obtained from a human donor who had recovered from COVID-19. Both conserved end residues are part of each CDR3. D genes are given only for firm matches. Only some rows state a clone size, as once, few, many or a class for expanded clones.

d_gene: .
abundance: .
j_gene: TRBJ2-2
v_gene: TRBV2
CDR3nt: TGTGCCAGCATGCCGCGGACAGCGAACACCGGGGAGCTGTTTTTT
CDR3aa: CASMPRTANTGELFF

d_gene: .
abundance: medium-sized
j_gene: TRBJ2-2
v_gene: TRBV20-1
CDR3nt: TGCAGTGCGCGAGAGAACACCGGGGAGCTGTTTTTT
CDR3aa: CSARENTGELFF

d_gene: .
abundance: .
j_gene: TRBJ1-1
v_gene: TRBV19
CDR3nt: TGTGCCAGTAGTATCCAGGGCTTTACTGAAGCTTTCTTT
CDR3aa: CASSIQGFTEAFF

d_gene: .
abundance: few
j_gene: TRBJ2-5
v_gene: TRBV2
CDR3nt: TGTGCCAGCAGTAGCCGTGGAGAGACCCAGTACTTC
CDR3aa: CASSSRGETQYF

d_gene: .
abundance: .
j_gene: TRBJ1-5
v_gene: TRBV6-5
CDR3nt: TGTGCCAGCAGTTACGGTGGGGGGAGCAATCAGCCCCAGCATTTT
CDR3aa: CASSYGGGSNQPQHF

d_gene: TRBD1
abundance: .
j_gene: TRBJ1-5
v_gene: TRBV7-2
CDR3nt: TGTGCCAGCAGCGGGGACAGGCAGTATCAGCCCCAGCATTTT
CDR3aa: CASSGDRQYQPQHF

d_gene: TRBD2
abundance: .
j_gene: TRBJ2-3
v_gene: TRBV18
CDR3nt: TGTGCCAGCTCACCACGAAGCGGGAGGGCCGAAGCAGATACGCAGTATTTT
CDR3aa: CASSPRSGRAEADTQYF

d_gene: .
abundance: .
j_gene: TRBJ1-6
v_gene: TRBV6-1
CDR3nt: TGTGCCAGCAGTGAAGCGCCTGGTTACCACTTT
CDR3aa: CASSEAPGYHF

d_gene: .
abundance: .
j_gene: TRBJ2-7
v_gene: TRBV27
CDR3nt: TGTGCCAGCAGTTGGGGGGGGCAAAACCCGTACGCTCCCTACGAGCAGTACTTC
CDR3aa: CASSWGGQNPYAPYEQYF

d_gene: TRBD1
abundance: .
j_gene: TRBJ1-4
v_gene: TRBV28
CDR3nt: TGTGCCAGCAGCTCGCCGGGACAGGAGGAAAAACTGTTTTTT
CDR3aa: CASSSPGQEEKLFF

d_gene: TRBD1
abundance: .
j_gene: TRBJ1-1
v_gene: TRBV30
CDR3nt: TGTGCCTGGGGGGAACCCCAAAAGACAGGGCGGGCGAACACTGAAGCTTTCTTT
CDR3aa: CAWGEPQKTGRANTEAFF

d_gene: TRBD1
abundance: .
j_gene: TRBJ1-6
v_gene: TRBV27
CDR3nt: TGTGCCAGCAGTTCGCCCCGGACAGGAGGCAATTCACCCCTCCACTTT
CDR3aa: CASSSPRTGGNSPLHF

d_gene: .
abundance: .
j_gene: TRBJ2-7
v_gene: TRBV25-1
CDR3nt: TGTGCCAGCAGCGGACTGGCTGCCTACGAGCAGTACTTC
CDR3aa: CASSGLAAYEQYF

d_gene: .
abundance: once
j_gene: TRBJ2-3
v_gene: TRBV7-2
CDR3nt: TGTGCCAGCAGCAAGGGGTGGGAACACCAAGGGGATACGCAGTATTTT
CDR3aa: CASSKGWEHQGDTQYF

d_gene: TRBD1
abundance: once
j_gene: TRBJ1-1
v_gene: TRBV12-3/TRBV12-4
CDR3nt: TGTGCCAGCATCTTAGGGACAGAAGGAGCTGAAGCTTTCTTT
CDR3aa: CASILGTEGAEAFF

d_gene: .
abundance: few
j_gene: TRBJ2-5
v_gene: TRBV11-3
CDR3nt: TGTGCCAGCAGCTTCGGGGCAGCGTACCAAGAGACCCAGTACTTC
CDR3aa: CASSFGAAYQETQYF

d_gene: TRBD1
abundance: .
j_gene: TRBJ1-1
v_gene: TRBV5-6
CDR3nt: TGTGCCAGCAGCTCGGGGGGACAGTTGAACACTGAAGCTTTCTTT
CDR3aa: CASSSGGQLNTEAFF

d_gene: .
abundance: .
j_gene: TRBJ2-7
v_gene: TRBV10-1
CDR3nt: TGCGCCAGCAGCCGGGACACCTCCTACGAGCAGTACTTC
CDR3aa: CASSRDTSYEQYF

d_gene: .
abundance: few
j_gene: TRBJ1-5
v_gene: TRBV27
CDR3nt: TGTGCCAGCCCCCTGCGGGGGACTAAAAATCAGCCCCAGCATTTT
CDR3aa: CASPLRGTKNQPQHF

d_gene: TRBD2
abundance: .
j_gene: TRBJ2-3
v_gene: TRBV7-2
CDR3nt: TGTGCCAGCAGCACAAGGACTAGCGGTACAGATACGCAGTATTTT
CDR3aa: CASSTRTSGTDTQYF

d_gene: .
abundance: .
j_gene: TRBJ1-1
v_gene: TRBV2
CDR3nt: TGTGCCAGCAGTTTTCAGGGACACACTGAAGCTTTCTTT
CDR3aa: CASSFQGHTEAFF

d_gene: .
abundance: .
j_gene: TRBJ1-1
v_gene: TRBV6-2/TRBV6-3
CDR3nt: TGTGCCAGCAGCCGAGGACCCAGGAACACTGAAGCTTTCTTT
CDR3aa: CASSRGPRNTEAFF

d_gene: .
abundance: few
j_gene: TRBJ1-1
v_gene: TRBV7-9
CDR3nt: TGTGCCAGCAGCACGCTCAGTGTGGGCGCCAAGGCTTTCTTT
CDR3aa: CASSTLSVGAKAFF

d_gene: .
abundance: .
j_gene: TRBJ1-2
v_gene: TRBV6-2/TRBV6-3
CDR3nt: TGTGCCAGCAGTTACTCCTCGGACAGAAATGGCTACACCTTC
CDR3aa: CASSYSSDRNGYTF

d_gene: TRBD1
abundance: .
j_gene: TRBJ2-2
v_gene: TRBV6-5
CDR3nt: TGTGCCAGCAGTTCTTACAGGGGGCGTGGGACCGGGGAGCTGTTTTTT
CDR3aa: CASSSYRGRGTGELFF

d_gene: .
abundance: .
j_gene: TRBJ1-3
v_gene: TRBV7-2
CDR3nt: TGTGCCAGCAGCTCCCTGGGGGTCGGAAACACCATATATTTT
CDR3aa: CASSSLGVGNTIYF

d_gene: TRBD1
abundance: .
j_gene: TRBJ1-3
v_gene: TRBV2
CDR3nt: TGTGCCAGCAGCGGGACAGGGGGTCACACCATATATTTT
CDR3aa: CASSGTGGHTIYF

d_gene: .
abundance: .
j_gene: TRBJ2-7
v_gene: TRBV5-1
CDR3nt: TGCGCCAGCAGCTTTGGGACTGACTGGTCCGAGCAGTACTTC
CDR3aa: CASSFGTDWSEQYF

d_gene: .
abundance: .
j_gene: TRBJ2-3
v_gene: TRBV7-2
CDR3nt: TGTGCCAGCAGCTTAGCCCAGGCGCAGTATTTT
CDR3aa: CASSLAQAQYF

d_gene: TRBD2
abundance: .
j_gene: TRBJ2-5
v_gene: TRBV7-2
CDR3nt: TGTGCCAGCAGCTTAGCACTAGCGGGGGGACAAGAGACCCAGTACTTC
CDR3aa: CASSLALAGGQETQYF

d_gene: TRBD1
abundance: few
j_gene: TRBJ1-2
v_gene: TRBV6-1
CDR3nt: TGTGCCAGCAGTGAAGGAGACAGGGAGCTCTATGGCTACACCTTC
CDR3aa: CASSEGDRELYGYTF

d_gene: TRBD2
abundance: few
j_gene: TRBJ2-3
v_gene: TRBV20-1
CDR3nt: TGCAGTGCTAGAACACTAGCGGGAGTGGAAGATACGCAGTATTTT
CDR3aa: CSARTLAGVEDTQYF

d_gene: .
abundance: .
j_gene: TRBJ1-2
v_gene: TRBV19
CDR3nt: TGTGCCAGTAGTATCGGACAGCTATTCAATGGCTACACCTTC
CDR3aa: CASSIGQLFNGYTF

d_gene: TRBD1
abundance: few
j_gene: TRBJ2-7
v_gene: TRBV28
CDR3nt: TGTGCCAGCAGGGCGAGGGACAGGGGTCCTCGCTACGAGCAGTACTTC
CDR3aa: CASRARDRGPRYEQYF

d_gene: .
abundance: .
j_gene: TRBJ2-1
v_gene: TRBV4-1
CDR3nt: TGCGCCAGCAGCCACACCGGAGGATCTTCCTACAATGAGCAGTTCTTC
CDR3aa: CASSHTGGSSYNEQFF

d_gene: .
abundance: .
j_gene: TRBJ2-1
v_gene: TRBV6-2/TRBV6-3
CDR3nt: TGTGCCAGCAGTCCTCAGCGGGCCCACAATGAGCAGTTCTTC
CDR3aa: CASSPQRAHNEQFF

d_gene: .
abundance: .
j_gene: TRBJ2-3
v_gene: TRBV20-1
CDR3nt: TGCAGTGCTAGAGATCTGGCTACCCTCGGAGCTGATACGCAGTATTTT
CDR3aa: CSARDLATLGADTQYF

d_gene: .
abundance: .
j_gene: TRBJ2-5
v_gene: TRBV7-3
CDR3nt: TGTGCCAGCAGCAGGACCCGACAAGAGACCCAGTACTTC
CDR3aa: CASSRTRQETQYF

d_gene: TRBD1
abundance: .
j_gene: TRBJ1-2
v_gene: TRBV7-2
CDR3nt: TGTGCCAGCAGTCCCCGAAGCGGACAGGGGATCTATGGCTACACCTTC
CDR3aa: CASSPRSGQGIYGYTF

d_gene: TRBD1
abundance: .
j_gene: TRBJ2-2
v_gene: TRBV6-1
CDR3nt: TGTGCCAGCAGGAGACAGGGTAACACCGGGGAGCTGTTTTTT
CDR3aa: CASRRQGNTGELFF

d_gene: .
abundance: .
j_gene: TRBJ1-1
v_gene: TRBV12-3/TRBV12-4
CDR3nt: TGTGCCAGCAGTTTACGAGACAGGACTGAAGCTTTCTTT
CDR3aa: CASSLRDRTEAFF

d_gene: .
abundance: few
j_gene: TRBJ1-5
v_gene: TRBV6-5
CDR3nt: TGTGCCAGCAATTATCAGCCCCAGCATTTT
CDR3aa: CASNYQPQHF

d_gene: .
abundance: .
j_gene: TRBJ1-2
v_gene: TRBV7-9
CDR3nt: TGTGCCAGCAGCTCCCGCCATGGCTACACCTTC
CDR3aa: CASSSRHGYTF

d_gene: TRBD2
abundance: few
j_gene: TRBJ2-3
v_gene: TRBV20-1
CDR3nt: TGCAGTGCCACCCTTAGCGGGGGGAGCACAGATACGCAGTATTTT
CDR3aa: CSATLSGGSTDTQYF

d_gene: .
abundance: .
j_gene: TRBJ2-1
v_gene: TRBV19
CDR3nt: TGTGCCAGTAAGGGACCTACTTACAATGAGCAGTTCTTC
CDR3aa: CASKGPTYNEQFF

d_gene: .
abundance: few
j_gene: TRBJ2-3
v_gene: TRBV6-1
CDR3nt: TGTGCCAGCAGTGAACGGGACACAGATACGCAGTATTTT
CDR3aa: CASSERDTDTQYF

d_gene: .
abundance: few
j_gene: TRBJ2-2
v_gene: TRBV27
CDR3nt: TGTGCCAGCACCCACGGGACGAACGGGGAGCTGTTTTTT
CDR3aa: CASTHGTNGELFF

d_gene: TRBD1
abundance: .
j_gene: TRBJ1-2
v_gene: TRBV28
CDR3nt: TGTGCCAGCGAGGGACAGGGTGTTCGCGGCTACACCTTC
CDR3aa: CASEGQGVRGYTF

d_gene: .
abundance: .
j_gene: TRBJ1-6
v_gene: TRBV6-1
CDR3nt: TGTGCCAGCAAGACCGAGGGTTCACCCCTCCACTTT
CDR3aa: CASKTEGSPLHF

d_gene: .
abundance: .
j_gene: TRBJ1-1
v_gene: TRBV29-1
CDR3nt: TGCAGCGTAGGGGGGGCGGTCACTGAAGCTTTCTTT
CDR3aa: CSVGGAVTEAFF

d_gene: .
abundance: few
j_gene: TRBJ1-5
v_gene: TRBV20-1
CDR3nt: TGCAGTGCCAGCGAAAGCAATCAGCCCCAGCATTTT
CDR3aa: CSASESNQPQHF

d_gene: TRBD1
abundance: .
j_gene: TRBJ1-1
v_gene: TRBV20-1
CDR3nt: TGCAGTGCTCCTAACAGGGGAGGGTCGAACACTGAAGCTTTCTTT
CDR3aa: CSAPNRGGSNTEAFF

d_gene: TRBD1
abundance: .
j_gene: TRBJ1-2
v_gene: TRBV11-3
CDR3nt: TGTGCCAGCAGCCCGGGACGGGGGACAGGGAGTGGCTACACCTTC
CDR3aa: CASSPGRGTGSGYTF

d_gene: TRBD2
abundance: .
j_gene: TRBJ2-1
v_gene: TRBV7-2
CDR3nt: TGTGCCAGCAGCTCACCCGGGGGGTCCTACAATGAGCAGTTCTTC
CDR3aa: CASSSPGGSYNEQFF

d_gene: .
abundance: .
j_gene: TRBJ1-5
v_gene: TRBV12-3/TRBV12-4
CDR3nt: TGTGCCAGCAGTTTCGGGACTTTTACCCAGCCCCAGCATTTT
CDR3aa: CASSFGTFTQPQHF

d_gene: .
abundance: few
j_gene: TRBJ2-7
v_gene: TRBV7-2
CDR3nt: TGTGCCAGCAGCCCCTCCGTGGCCTACGAGCAGTACTTC
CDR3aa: CASSPSVAYEQYF

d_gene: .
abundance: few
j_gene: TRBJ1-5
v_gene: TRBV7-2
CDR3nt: TGTGCCAGCAGCTCAGGGAGCCCCAATCAGCCCCAGCATTTT
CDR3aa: CASSSGSPNQPQHF

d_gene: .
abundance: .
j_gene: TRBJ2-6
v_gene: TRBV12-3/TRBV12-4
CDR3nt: TGTGCCAGCAGTAAGGGAACAGGGTCTGGGGCCAACGTCCTGACTTTC
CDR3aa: CASSKGTGSGANVLTF

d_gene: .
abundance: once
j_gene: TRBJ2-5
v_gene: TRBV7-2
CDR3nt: TGTGCCAGCAGTTGGACCGAGCAAGAGACCCAGTACTTC
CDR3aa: CASSWTEQETQYF

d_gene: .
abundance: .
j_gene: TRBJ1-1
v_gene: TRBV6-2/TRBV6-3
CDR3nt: TGTGCCAGCAGTTTATGGGGGGGGTACACTGAAGCTTTCTTT
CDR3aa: CASSLWGGYTEAFF